These T cell receptor beta chains were read from a single sample in a study of beta chain features in type 1 diabetes. The table came from immunoSEQ multiplex PCR; TCRdb's copy has only in-frame clones and leaves some out. The repertoire includes under 400,000 clones, around 12% of them detected once, and around 0.01% sits in the top ten. The sequencing input was naive CD4+ T cells from blood. Receptor source: a woman in her late teens or twenties with type 1 diabetes. The CDR3 runs from the conserved cysteine through the conserved F or W.

V gene	J gene	CDR3 protein
TRBV6-5	TRBJ2-5	CASRTSLVTQYF
TRBV5-4	TRBJ2-1	CASSLYGTSGKGSYNEQFF
TRBV7-2	TRBJ1-5	CASSFTGTGNQPQHF
TRBV6-5	TRBJ2-3	CASSSQGGSTQYF
TRBV7-2	TRBJ2-2	CASRPPGQGVSGELFF
TRBV10-3	TRBJ2-1	CAISEGGTNNEQFF
TRBV19	TRBJ1-5	CASTEWGDSNQPQHF
TRBV9	TRBJ2-3	CASSVATSSGRFGDTQYF
TRBV7-2	TRBJ2-7	CASSPASGGAGEQYF
TRBV25-1	TRBJ2-6	CASSESPDSGANVLTF
TRBV7-9	TRBJ1-1	CASSQEQGSTEAFF
TRBV7-8	TRBJ1-5	CASSLGTGVIDQPQHF
TRBV10-3	TRBJ2-1	CAIRFGDEQFF
TRBV11-2	TRBJ2-4	CASSSTRTLAKNIQYF
TRBV7-2	TRBJ1-1	CASSLHAGVEAFF
TRBV5-1	TRBJ1-5	CASSPQGINQPQHF
TRBV7-2	TRBJ2-2	CASSLGTGGNTGELFF
TRBV9	TRBJ1-2	CASSVAGDYGYTF
TRBV4-2	TRBJ1-1	CASSLAGTEAFF
TRBV19	TRBJ2-7	CASTKGQGWNYEQYF
TRBV6-5	TRBJ1-2	CAGRDRDYGYTF
TRBV28	TRBJ2-5	CASSPGTGSVETQYF
TRBV11-3	TRBJ2-5	CASTGRGGETQYF
TRBV30	TRBJ1-2	CAWSAGVYTF
TRBV9	TRBJ2-3	CASSVGAAPDTQYF
TRBV29-1	TRBJ1-1	CSVHSSTEAFF
TRBV18	TRBJ1-4	CASSPMDREEKLFF
TRBV11-2	TRBJ1-6	CASSIYSSYNSPLHF
TRBV19	TRBJ1-5	CASSPQGFGNQPQHF
TRBV7-9	TRBJ2-5	CASSRGSGAEETQYF
TRBV7-2	TRBJ1-3	CASSPDRVGAGNTIYF
TRBV4-2	TRBJ2-3	CASSPGRSTDTQYF
TRBV29-1	TRBJ2-4	CSVARGFQGRNIQYF
TRBV5-4	TRBJ2-5	CASSRDYWETQYF
TRBV30	TRBJ1-5	CAWSVRGNQPQHF
TRBV6-5	TRBJ2-3	CASSYSNRQYTDTQYF
TRBV29-1	TRBJ1-1	CSVALRLAAMNTEAFF
TRBV5-1	TRBJ2-7	CASSLNQGALYEQYF
TRBV7-9	TRBJ2-5	CASSKTSGEETQYF
TRBV14	TRBJ2-7	CASSLTPAGLDYEQYF
TRBV2	TRBJ1-5	CASSGTGNNQPQHF
TRBV28	TRBJ2-3	CASVLAGGDTQYF
TRBV14	TRBJ1-2	CASSQGTGIYGYTF